What follows describes a single T cell receptor (beta chain). This sample stems from a study of CD8 T cells in Susac syndrome. Random-hexamer reverse transcription was applied to about 0.5 to 1 ug RNA. MiXCR was run by TCRdb on the immunoSEQ multiplex PCR reads, yielding one entry per CDR3 protein. The sample lists about 50,000 distinct CDR3 sequences, roughly 93% occurring once. CD8+ and CD4+ T cells were negatively isolated; TEMRA cells were FACS-enriched. The V end was cut by 2 bases, the J end by 8 bases, with 13 bases between. CDR1 is SGHRS and CDR2 is YFSETQ in the germline V gene. This CDR3 contains 13 residues.

J is TRBJ1-1 and V is TRBV5-1; no reliable D call. Material: CD8+ T cells from PBMCs. This clonotype was obtained from a human donor with multiple sclerosis. In nucleotides, the CDR3 is TGCGCCAGCAGCTTAGCCCCCCCGGTGGAAGCTTTCTTT. Translated, it gives CASSLAPPVEAFF.